Sequencing of this TCR beta chain was carried out in a study of blood T cell repertoires in COVID-19. Looking at the study overall: The United States, Italy and Spain were the sources of the acute and convalescent COVID-19 samples. Sample material is recorded as cDNA or gDNA derived from T cells, B-cell-depleted T cells, or PBMCs.

Original analysis: Nucleated cell number was recorded as an estimate derived from reference gene primer amplification. TCRdb's copy holds only in-frame clones and misses some; the assay was immunoSEQ multiplex PCR. The DNA was the basis for D and trimming; V, J and clone size are from that table. Counted here are a few hundred thousand clones, 65% to 90% occurring once; the ten biggest clones make up approximately 4.8%. CDR1 is LGHDT and CDR2 is YNNKEL in the germline V gene (reference sequence). This CDR3 has 13 amino acids. V dropped 6 bases and J dropped 5; count of bases not matched to a gene: 5.

The sequenced sample consisted of peripheral blood. The chain joins TRBV3-1 (or the pseudogene TRBV3-2) to TRBJ1-2; 8 bases fit TRBD1. The TCR sequence derives from a man over 45 with acute or convalescent COVID-19. The CDR3 DNA is TGTGCCAGCAGGCTACAGGGGGAGTATGGCTACACCTTC. Protein: CASRLQGEYGYTF.